Presented here are 18 T cell receptor beta chains from one specimen sequenced in a study of chemoradiotherapy in HPV16-positive cancers (dated by TCRdb to 2021 to 2024). Receptor amplification or capture employed the immunoSEQ multiplex PCR assay. TCRdb re-hosts the immuneACCESS table, in-frame sequences only. Its copies lack some clones; in the studies checked, an unresolved V gene accounts for under half of them, and the cause for the rest is not known. Recorded for this sample are about 32,000 clones; approximately 88% of them occurred a single time. The biggest ten clones account for roughly 4.4% of the sample. The sample in question was blood, obtained from a patient who underwent chemoradiotherapy. The receptor set was obtained from a human donor with HPV-associated anogenital cancer.

The rearrangement links TRBV7-2 to TRBJ1-1; TRBD1 might be the D (6 bases). CDR3 size: 14 residues. CDR1 SGHTA and CDR2 FQGNSA come from the germline V gene. V shed 8 bases and J shed 1 base, with 14 bases lying between them. In DNA, the CDR3 is TGTGCCAGCCAGGCCATGGGGGCGAACACTGAAGCTTTCTTT. Translation: CASQAMGANTEAFF.

The chain carries TRBV13 and TRBJ2-2, with a tentative D call TRBD1 (6 bases). The CDR3 is 18 residues long. Trimming shortened V by 4 bases and J by 0 bases, and 18 bases separated the two germline ends. CDR1 is PRHDT and CDR2 is FYEKMQ in the germline V gene (reference sequence). The CDR3 DNA reads as TGTGCCAGCAGCTCAACAGGGTGGGGGACCCCGAACACCGGGGAGCTGTTTTTT. Protein sequence: CASSSTGWGTPNTGELFF.

V and J are TRBV30 and TRBJ1-5; unclear D gene. CDR3 size: 14 residues. Germline V lookup: CDR1 GTSNPN, CDR2 SVGIG (reference sequence). Trimming cost V 4 bases and J 2 bases, with 12 bases left between them. CDR3 bases: TGTGCCTGGAAAAATCCCCAGGGCAATCAGCCCCAGCATTTT. This encodes CAWKNPQGNQPQHF.

The chain links TRBV5-6 to TRBJ1-1; 7 bases are a match to TRBD1. Germline CDR1 and CDR2: SGHDT and YYEEEE. CDR3 length: 15 amino acids. V was clipped by 4 bases and J by 1 base; unmatched bases: 7. This CDR3 reads CASSPIGTANTEAFF. The CDR3 DNA reads as TGTGCCAGCAGCCCGATCGGGACAGCGAACACTGAAGCTTTCTTT.

V and J are TRBV4-1 and TRBJ2-5; D unresolved. Trimming cost V 2 bases and J 4 bases, with 8 bases left between them. Germline V gene lookup returns CDR1 MGHRA and CDR2 YSYEKL. CDR3 size: 13 residues. CDR3 coding DNA: TGCGCCAGCAGCCAATTCTCAGGAGAGACCCAGTACTTC. Amino acid sequence: CASSQFSGETQYF.

This chain links TRBV29-1 with TRBJ1-5; 10 bases map to TRBD1. V shed 8 bases, J shed 6 bases, and the junction held 10 bases outside the gene matches. Germline CDR1 is SQVTM and CDR2 is ANQGSEA. CDR3 size: 14 residues. The chain's CDR3 is CSFSRGTGVQPQHF. The CDR3 region has the DNA TGCAGCTTCTCACGGGGGACAGGGGTTCAGCCCCAGCATTTT.

V and J are TRBV6-1 and TRBJ2-7; perhaps TRBD1 as D (6 bases). Trimming pared 7 bases from V and 2 bases from J, leaving 18 bases between. The CDR3 is 15 amino acids. Germline V gives CDR1 MNHNS, CDR2 SASEGT. CDR3 sequence: CASNPYREITYEQYF. As DNA, the CDR3 is TGTGCCAGCAATCCTTACAGGGAGATTACCTACGAGCAGTACTTC.

In this sample, this clone turned up once. CDR3 sequence reads: CASSLGLGAAGEAFF. The CDR3, as DNA: TGTGCCAGCAGCTTAGGTTTGGGGGCAGCGGGTGAAGCTTTCTTT. J is TRBJ1-1 and V is TRBV7-9; tentative D call: TRBD1 (6 bases). Trimming took 1 base from V and 7 from J, leaving 16 bases between them. The germline CDR1 and CDR2 sequences are SEHNR and FQNEAQ (reference sequence). The CDR3 is made up of 15 amino acids. The full variable domain, rest sourced from reference TRBV7-9 and TRBJ1-1, is DTGVSQNPRHKITKRGQNVTFRCDPISEHNRLYWYRQTLGQGPEFLTYFQNEAQLEKSRLLSDRFSAERPKGSFSTLEIQRTEQGDSAMYLCASSLGLGAAGEAFFGQGTRLTVV.

This clone showed up just once. This chain connects TRBV18 to TRBJ1-1, with D unresolved. CDR1 and CDR2 (germline): KGHSH, LQKENI. V was shortened by 2 bases and J by 1 base, with 5 bases between the two germline ends. The CDR3 sequence is 13 residues long. The CDR3 loop is CASSPDANTEAFF. The CDR3 region has the DNA TGTGCCAGCTCACCAGACGCGAACACTGAAGCTTTCTTT.

The rearrangement uses TRBV7-2 and TRBJ2-7; 7 nucleotides agree with TRBD1. CDR1 SGHTA and CDR2 FQGNSA come from the germline V gene. Trimming at V came to 7 bases and at J to 7 bases, leaving 4 bases not matched to a gene. The CDR3 has 11 residues. The CDR3 coding sequence is TGTGCCAGCATGACAGGGTATGAGCAGTACTTC. Its translation is CASMTGYEQYF.

The V call is TRBV19, the J call TRBJ1-4; D may be TRBD1 (6 bases). Germline loops: CDR1 LNHDA, CDR2 SQIVND (reference sequence). V dropped 7 bases and J dropped 0 bases, with 12 bases sitting between them. The CDR3 totals 15 residues. The CDR3 region has the DNA TGTGCCAGTATGGACAGACCTGCAACTAATGAAAAACTGTTTTTT. Encoded protein: CASMDRPATNEKLFF.

The chain uses TRBV7-9 and TRBJ1-3; 8 nucleotides align to TRBD1. The germline V gene has CDR1 SEHNR and CDR2 FQNEAQ (reference sequence). CDR3 size: 14 residues. The ends lost 8 bases at V and 0 bases at J; junction bases unmatched: 3. The CDR3 region is CASGGTGSGNTIYF. The CDR3, as DNA: TGTGCCAGCGGGGGGACAGGCTCTGGAAACACCATATATTTT.

The chain employs TRBV11-2 and TRBJ1-3; the D gene is possibly TRBD1 (5 bases). The CDR3 has 16 residues. The germline CDR1 and CDR2 sequences are SGHAT and FQNNGV. Trimming left V 5 bases short and J 0 bases short, with 14 bases between. In DNA form, the CDR3 reads TGTGCCAGCAGCGCCCCCCGGGGGATCTCTGGAAACACCATATATTTT. This sequence encodes CASSAPRGISGNTIYF.

The chain has TRBV29-1 and TRBJ2-5; the match to TRBD1 covers 12 bases. The CDR3 has 14 residues. J was trimmed by 4 bases and V by 7 bases; bases with no gene match: 7. CDR1 and CDR2 from the germline V gene are SQVTM and ANQGSEA. This CDR3 reads CSARDRGRVETQYF. The CDR3 DNA follows: TGCAGCGCCCGGGACAGGGGGCGCGTAGAGACCCAGTACTTC.

The chain uses TRBV7-2 and TRBJ1-6, with a tentative D call TRBD1 (6 bases). CDR3 length equals 16 residues. V lost 4 bases and J lost 6, with 16 bases in between. The germline gives CDR1 SGHTA, CDR2 FQGNSA. The CDR3: CASSSQGLSFNSPLHF. CDR3 coding DNA: TGTGCCAGCAGCTCCCAGGGGCTCAGCTTTAATTCACCCCTCCACTTT.

The chain has TRBV10-3 and TRBJ2-2; 7 positions agree with TRBD2. Per the germline V gene, CDR1 is ENHRY and CDR2 is SYGVKD. J was trimmed by 2 bases and V by 0 bases; bases with no gene match: 9. This CDR3 spans 18 amino acids. CDR3 sequence reads: CAISESIGLAVNTGELFF. The CDR3 region has the DNA TGTGCCATCAGTGAGTCGATAGGGCTAGCGGTCAACACCGGGGAGCTGTTTTTT.

J is TRBJ2-5 and V is TRBV5-1; 8 bases are shared with TRBD1. Germline CDR1 reads SGHRS; CDR2 reads YFSETQ. Trimming at V came to 5 bases and at J to 2 bases, leaving 8 bases not matched to a gene. The CDR3 spans 15 residues. CDR3 sequence reads: CASRASTGDQETQYF. The CDR3 DNA reads TGCGCCAGCAGAGCCTCGACAGGGGATCAAGAGACCCAGTACTTC.

The V call is TRBV15, the J call TRBJ2-1, with D possibly matching TRBD1 (5 bases). Germline assignment: CDR1 LNHNV and CDR2 YYDKDF (reference sequence). CDR3 length: 14 residues. V was clipped by 3 bases and J by 5 bases, with 11 bases between them. The CDR3 protein is CATSSDRGNNEQFF. CDR3 nucleotides: TGTGCCACCAGCAGCGACAGAGGTAACAATGAGCAGTTCTTC. The full variable domain, rest sourced from reference TRBV15 and TRBJ2-1, is DAMVIQNPRYQVTQFGKPVTLSCSQTLNHNVMYWYQQKSSQAPKLLFHYYDKDFNNEADTPDNFQSRRPNTSFCFLDIRSPGLGDTAMYLCATSSDRGNNEQFFGPGTRLTVL.